One and the same sample provided the 27 T cell receptor beta chains below, sequenced in a study of blood T cells in healthy people across ages (dated by TCRdb to about 2015). The protocol used for the library was 5' RACE. Sequencing took place on an Illumina HiSeq 2500. The second PCR ran for about 7 to 11 cycles and used a J-beta primer mix along with a sample-barcoded 5' primer. TCRdb reprocessed the public reads (quality trimming at Q25 with fastp, clone calling with MiXCR) and kept in-frame beta chains. Rows are combined by CDR3 protein, so each entry shows the most common genes and DNA. In this sample the table shows about 1.4 million distinct CDR3 sequences, almost 60% of which occur a single time. Together, the top ten hold more than 6% of the sample. The material sequenced was blood. The receptors stem from a man aged 18 to 30 in good health.

This clonotype appeared once. The V and J genes are TRBV30 and TRBJ2-4; no clear D gene. The J call is doubtful: the DNA matches TRBJ2-7 better. This CDR3 has 11 amino acids. The germline V gene has CDR1 GTSNPN and CDR2 SVGIG (reference sequence). CDR3 sequence reads: CAWSREYEQYF. CDR3 nucleotide sequence: TGTGCCTGGAGTAGAGAGTACGAGCAGTACTTC.

The table lists this clonotype with a few counts. The chain uses TRBV28 and TRBJ2-7; 8 nucleotides match TRBD1. Germline assignment: CDR1 MDHEN and CDR2 SYDVKM. This CDR3 contains 15 residues. V lost 1 base, J lost 3 bases, and 5 bases stayed unmatched. The CDR3 region has the DNA TGTGCCAGCAGTTTATTGGGGACAGGAATCTACGAGCAGTACTTC. Translating it yields CASSLLGTGIYEQYF.

This rearrangement joins TRBV27 to TRBJ1-1; tentative D call: TRBD1 (6 bases). CDR3 length equals 14 residues. Germline CDR1 is MNHEY and CDR2 is SMNVEV (reference sequence). V lost 6 bases and J lost 4, with 15 bases in between. The DNA for the CDR3 is TGTGCCAGCAGCAGCCAGGGGTTGGGCACTGAAGCTTTCTTT. It encodes CASSSQGLGTEAFF.

In this sample, this clonotype turned up a few times. The chain employs TRBV4-1 and TRBJ2-7; 9 positions agree with TRBD1. The ends lost 5 bases at V and 2 bases at J; junction bases unmatched: 4. The CDR3 is made up of 14 amino acids. CDR1 is MGHRA, CDR2 YSYEKL, per germline. The CDR3 nucleotides read TGCGCCAGCAGCAATACAGGGGGCGCCTACGAGCAGTACTTC. Translation gives CASSNTGGAYEQYF.

This clonotype has a handful of counts. The CDR3 nucleotides are TGCAGCGTTAAGGGGGCAAGTGACTATGGCTACACCTTC. Translating it yields CSVKGASDYGYTF. This chain uses TRBV29-1 with TRBJ1-2; 7 bases align to TRBD1. This CDR3 has 13 amino acids. The junction had 6 bases not matched to a gene; V was cut back by 5 bases and J by 3 bases. CDR1 is SQVTM, CDR2 ANQGSEA, per germline.

The chain joins TRBV29-1 to TRBJ2-5; 11 nucleotides line up with TRBD2. Trimming cost V 4 bases and J 11 bases; bases outside gene matches: 9. This CDR3 spans 13 amino acids. Germline CDR1 SQVTM, CDR2 ANQGSEA. The CDR3 coding sequence is TGCAGCGTTGTTAGCGGGAGGGCCAATGAGCAGTACTTC. Translating gives CSVVSGRANEQYF.

Only a few counts were recorded for this clonotype. The chain combines TRBV15 with TRBJ2-5; 7 bases are shared with TRBD1. Losses at the gene ends were 2 bases for V and 2 bases for J; bases not matched to a gene: 8. The CDR3 is 16 residues long. In germline, CDR1 is LNHNV, CDR2 YYDKDF (reference sequence). The DNA of the CDR3 is TGTGCCACCAGCAGACAAAATACAGGGGTTCAAGAGACCCAGTACTTC. Its protein is CATSRQNTGVQETQYF.

The V call is TRBV14, the J call TRBJ2-3; D uncertain. This CDR3 has 14 amino acids. V was clipped by 0 bases and J by 6 bases, with 10 bases between them. CDR1 SGHDN and CDR2 FVKESK come from the germline V gene. As DNA, the CDR3 is TGTGCCAGCAGCCAAGATGAACTTTCCGATACGCAGTATTTT. Translating it yields CASSQDELSDTQYF. Filled out from reference TRBV14 and TRBJ2-3, the complete variable domain reads EAGVTQFPSHSVIEKGQTVTLRCDPISGHDNLYWYRRVMGKEIKFLLHFVKESKQDESGMPNNRFLAERTGGTYSTLKVQPAELEDSGVYFCASSQDELSDTQYFGPGTRLTVL.

The rearrangement joins TRBV6-1 to TRBJ2-3; TRBD2 matches at 9 bases. With V trimmed by 6 bases and J by 0 bases, 7 bases remained unmatched. The CDR3 runs to 16 residues. Per germline, CDR1 MNHNS and CDR2 SASEGT. The CDR3 nucleotides read TGTGCCAGCAGGGGGATAGCGGGAGTGAGCACAGATACGCAGTATTTT. Protein product: CASRGIAGVSTDTQYF.

The chain employs TRBV29-1 and TRBJ2-1; possible D gene TRBD1, 5 bases. Germline V lookup: CDR1 SQVTM, CDR2 ANQGSEA. The CDR3 contains 12 residues. V was pared by 0 bases and J by 12 bases, with 12 bases between. CDR3 sequence: CSVEDPRDTQFF. In nucleotides, the CDR3 is TGCAGCGTTGAAGATCCCAGGGATACGCAGTTCTTC.

The chain joins TRBV4-1 to TRBJ2-1; the D is unclear. The CDR3 is 13 amino acids. Germline V gene lookup returns CDR1 MGHRA and CDR2 YSYEKL. V was cut by 2 bases and J by 7 bases, with 9 bases left in between. CDR3 region: CASSQNPRNEQFF. Written as DNA, the CDR3 is TGCGCCAGCAGCCAAAACCCCCGAAATGAGCAGTTCTTC.

This clonotype has only one observation. The chain has TRBV19 and TRBJ2-5, with D possibly being TRBD1 (6 bases). This CDR3 region has 13 residues. The V gene's germline CDR1 is LNHDA and CDR2 SQIVND (reference sequence). V gave up 4 bases and J gave up 11 bases, with 17 bases separating them. CDR3 sequence reads: CASSNPQGNEQYF. DNA for the CDR3: TGTGCCAGTAGTAACCCACAGGGCAATGAGCAGTACTTC.

A single count supports this clonotype. This chain joins TRBV27 and TRBJ2-1; D might be TRBD1 (5 bases). V lost 5 bases, J lost 4 bases, and 18 bases lay in between. Germline-derived CDR1 and CDR2 are MNHEY and SMNVEV (reference sequence). The CDR3 covers 16 residues. This CDR3 reads CASSIRQTNLYNEQFF. CDR3 bases: TGTGCCAGCAGTATCCGACAGACCAACCTATACAATGAGCAGTTCTTC.

V gene TRBV4-3 combines with J gene TRBJ1-2; 10 nucleotides agree with TRBD1. The trim removed 3 bases at V and 8 bases at J, leaving 3 bases unmatched. This CDR3 has 13 amino acids. Germline assignment: CDR1 LGHNA and CDR2 YSLEER. The CDR3, as DNA: TGCGCCAGCAGCCATGACAGGGGGCAAGGCTACACCTTC. Amino acid sequence: CASSHDRGQGYTF.

This clonotype came up a few times. The chain combines TRBV7-9 with TRBJ2-1, with a tentative D call TRBD1 (6 bases). The length of the CDR3 is 15 residues. The germline V gene encodes CDR1 SEHNR and CDR2 FQNEAQ (reference sequence). Trimming left V 3 bases short and J 7 bases short, with 16 bases between. This CDR3 reads CASSFWDTLANEQFF. In DNA form, the CDR3 reads TGTGCCAGCAGCTTTTGGGACACCCTGGCAAATGAGCAGTTCTTC.

The chain couples TRBV10-3 to TRBJ2-3; 10 bases line up with TRBD2. Unmatched junction bases numbered 9, after V lost 3 bases and J lost 6 bases. CDR3 size: 16 residues. Germline lookup yields CDR1 ENHRY and CDR2 SYGVKD. This CDR3 is CAISDALAGARDTQYF. CDR3 nucleotides: TGTGCCATCAGTGACGCGCTAGCGGGGGCCCGGGATACGCAGTATTTT.

The rearrangement uses TRBV6-1 and TRBJ2-3; 11 nucleotides agree with TRBD1. Germline V CDR1 and CDR2: MNHNS, SASEGT. V was pared by 0 bases and J by 5 bases, with 7 bases of the junction left unmatched. The CDR3 is made up of 17 amino acids. The chain's CDR3 is CASSEAKGTGGRDTQYF. CDR3 bases: TGTGCCAGCAGTGAAGCGAAGGGGACAGGGGGAAGAGATACGCAGTATTTT.

The rearrangement uses TRBV20-1 and TRBJ1-5; 8 bases map to TRBD1. With 3 bases clipped from V and 6 bases from J, the junction kept 16 bases outside the gene matches. The CDR3 totals 17 residues. From germline, CDR1 is DFQATT and CDR2 SNEGSKA (reference sequence). In nucleotides, the CDR3 is TGCAGTGCTAGTCGGGGTGGAGCGACAGGGGTGGGTCAGCCCCAGCATTTT. Translation gives CSASRGGATGVGQPQHF.

The V gene is TRBV12-3 or TRBV12-4, the J gene TRBJ2-1; 7 bases are a match to TRBD2. The V and J ends lost 0 bases and 8 bases, in that order; junction bases with no gene match: 7. The CDR3 length is 15 residues. The DNA of the CDR3 is TGTGCCAGCAGTTTAGCGGGGTCGGGAGGCGATGAGCAGTTCTTC. Amino acid sequence: CASSLAGSGGDEQFF.

The CDR3 sequence: CASSPPIDKGSGANVLTF. In DNA, the CDR3 is TGTGCCAGCTCACCACCGATTGATAAGGGCTCTGGGGCCAACGTCCTGACTTTC. This chain uses TRBV18 with TRBJ2-6, with D unresolved. The germline CDR1 and CDR2 sequences are KGHSH and LQKENI. Trimming took 0 bases from V and 0 from J, leaving 12 bases between them. The CDR3 is 18 residues long.

This clonotype came up a few times. This chain uses TRBV4-1 with TRBJ2-4; no clear D. From germline, CDR1 is MGHRA and CDR2 YSYEKL. The CDR3 is 14 amino acids. V was shortened by 4 bases and J by 13 bases, with 20 bases between the two germline ends. CDR3 coding DNA: TGCGCCAGCAGCCCAGAGAACAGTCTTTATGAGCAGTACTTC. Protein: CASSPENSLYEQYF.

The V and J genes are TRBV4-1 and TRBJ2-2; D remains unclear. Germline assignment: CDR1 MGHRA and CDR2 YSYEKL. Deletions cut 1 base from V and 6 bases from J, with 12 bases between. The CDR3 is 15 amino acids. The CDR3 bases are TGCGCCAGCAGCCAAGTCTATGGGGTTGCCGGGGAGCTGTTTTTT. Translated, it gives CASSQVYGVAGELFF.

V gene TRBV7-4 combines with J gene TRBJ2-5, with 9 bases identical to TRBD1. Trimming removed 3 bases from V and 5 bases from J; junction bases left unmatched: 7. Germline CDR1 reads SGHVT; CDR2 reads SQSDAQ. CDR3 size: 15 residues. The CDR3 DNA sequence: TGTGCCAGCAGCTTCCGGGACAGGGACTACGAGACCCAGTACTTC. Its protein product is CASSFRDRDYETQYF.

The chain recombines TRBV28 with TRBJ2-1, with TRBD2 matching 7 bases. CDR3 length: 17 amino acids. V dropped 3 bases and J dropped 0; count of bases not matched to a gene: 8. The germline V gene has CDR1 MDHEN and CDR2 SYDVKM. CDR3 protein: CASSLGGWMSSYNEQFF. The CDR3 DNA sequence: TGTGCCAGCAGTTTGGGGGGGTGGATGAGCTCCTACAATGAGCAGTTCTTC.

This clonotype was detected only a few times. The chain is built from TRBV6-2 or TRBV6-3 and TRBJ1-2, with D unclear. CDR3 length: 13 amino acids. V was cut by 2 bases and J by 4 bases, with 8 bases left in between. Germline V gene sequence: CDR1 MNHEY, CDR2 SVGEGT. CDR3 coding DNA: TGTGCCAGCAGTTACGACACCAGCTATGGCTACACCTTC. Its protein is CASSYDTSYGYTF.

The chain couples TRBV29-1 to TRBJ2-3; the match to TRBD2 covers 7 bases. Trimming took 3 bases from V and 2 from J; bases not matched to a gene: 11. The CDR3 is made up of 16 amino acids. CDR1 is SQVTM and CDR2 is ANQGSEA in the germline V gene. CDR3 protein: CSVDGRIRGDTDTQYF. CDR3 in DNA: TGCAGCGTTGACGGGCGTATTCGGGGGGACACAGATACGCAGTATTTT.

The chain has TRBV10-2 and TRBJ2-3, with D possibly TRBD2 on 6 matching bases. This CDR3 contains 17 residues. Germline V lookup: CDR1 WSHSY, CDR2 SAAADI. Trimming shortened V by 0 bases and J by 3 bases, and 16 bases separated the two germline ends. DNA of the CDR3: TGCGCCAGCAGTGAGTCATTCCGTGGGGGAGGAACAGATACGCAGTATTTT. Protein: CASSESFRGGGTDTQYF.